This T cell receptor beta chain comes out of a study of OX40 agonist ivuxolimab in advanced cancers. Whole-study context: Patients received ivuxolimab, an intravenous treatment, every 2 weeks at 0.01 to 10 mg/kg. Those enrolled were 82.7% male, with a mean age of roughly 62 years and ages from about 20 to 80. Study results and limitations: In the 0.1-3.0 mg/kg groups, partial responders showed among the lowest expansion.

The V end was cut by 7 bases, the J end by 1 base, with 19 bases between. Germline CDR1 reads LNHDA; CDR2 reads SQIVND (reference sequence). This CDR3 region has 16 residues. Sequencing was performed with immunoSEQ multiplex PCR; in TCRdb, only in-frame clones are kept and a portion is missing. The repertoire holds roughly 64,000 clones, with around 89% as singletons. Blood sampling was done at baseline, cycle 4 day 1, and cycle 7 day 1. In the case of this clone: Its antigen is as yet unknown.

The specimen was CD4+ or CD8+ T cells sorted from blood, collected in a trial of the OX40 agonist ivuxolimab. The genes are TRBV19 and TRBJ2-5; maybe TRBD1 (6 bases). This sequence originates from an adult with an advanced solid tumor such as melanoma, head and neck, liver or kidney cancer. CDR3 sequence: CASMRWAGESQETQYF. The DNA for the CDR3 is TGTGCCAGTATGAGGTGGGCAGGGGAGAGCCAAGAGACCCAGTACTTC. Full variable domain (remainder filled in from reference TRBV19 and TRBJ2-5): DGGITQSPKYLFRKEGQNVTLSCEQNLNHDAMYWYRQDPGQGLRLIYYSQIVNDFQKGDIAEGYSVSREKKESFPLTVTSAQKNPTAFYLCASMRWAGESQETQYFGPGTRLLVL.